This T cell receptor beta chain was sequenced for a study of monozygotic twins with inflammatory bowel disease (dated by TCRdb to between 2018 and 2020). Context from the whole study: The complete study included 30 or so monozygotic twin pairs: 19 IBD-discordant Danish pairs and nine German pairs, of which four were IBD-concordant and five were IBD-discordant. The search for disease-associated traits relied mainly on comparing, within discordant pairs, IBD patients with their genetically identical healthy co-twins. Each individual had, on average, about 151 000 unique TCRalpha sequences and 181 000 unique TCRbeta sequences available for analysis. Overall study results and their limits: The results gave no support for a single strong signal or clonotype linked to IBD. Because patients received different immunosuppressive treatments, the repertoires may have picked up extra background noise and variability between individuals. Distinction between different T cell subtypes could not be achieved in the analysis. Compared with healthy twins, IBD patients shared fewer clonotypes with other individuals, and the difference was most pronounced in patients with signs of disease activity. A decrease in TCRbeta repertoire diversity, as measured by inverse Simpson index, was observed in IBD patients compared with their healthy co-twins. Repertoire similarity did not differ between concordant and discordant twins, which could be due to limited statistical power.

The germline V gene (reference sequence) provides CDR1 SGHKS and CDR2 YYEKEE. The CDR3 starts with the cysteine, ends with the phenylalanine, and has 15 residues. Nucleotide data are not available. Library preparation was by 5' RACE. For each TCR library, approximately 3.5 ug of total RNA was used. For each sample, cDNA synthesis with SMARTScribe reverse transcriptase was split into eight separate reactions. During cDNA synthesis, template switching was used to introduce unique molecular identifiers that contained a 6-nucleotide sample barcode. TCRalpha and TCRbeta cDNA was amplified by two nested PCRs of approximately 17 and 9 cycles, with bead purification after each PCR. Before amplification, the cDNA was treated with uracil DNA-glycosylase and purified using the QIAquick PCR purification kit. The second PCR added Illumina TruSeq-compatible adapters along with sample-specific barcodes. TapeStation and Qubit were used to check library quality and concentration, and around 5 ng of each library went into the pool. Pooled libraries were sequenced on an Illumina HiSeq2500 single-index Rapid Run with 2 x 100 bp reads and custom sequencing primers. From the authors' description of their analysis: MiGEC version 1.2.6 was used for UMI-based consensus assembly to correct PCR and sequencing errors. MiXCR version 2.1.1 handled V(D)J alignment, clonotype assembly and CDR3 extraction. To normalise gene usage, clonotype sharing and MAIT/NKT TCR abundance, the analysis used the top 1000, 10 000 and 20 000 clonotypes per sample. After downsampling to 27 000 UMIs, diversity was calculated as the inverse Simpson index using the vegan R package. Paired Mann-Whitney U tests were applied to discordant twin pairs, and Benjamini-Hochberg correction was used for multiple testing. Based on TCRdb reprocessing of the reads, there is one entry per CDR3 protein sequence, and DNA is missing. The authors' filters were not applied to this entry. This sample's records show around 380,000 distinct CDR3 sequences. The ten biggest clones cover around 2.5% of the sample.

On this clonotype itself: It has no known antigen specificity.

From each donor, an approximately 2.5 ml peripheral blood sample was drawn into PAXgene tubes and stored at -80 degrees C. Without any T cell sorting, total RNA was extracted from whole blood using the PAXgene blood miRNA kit on an automated QIAcube. Peripheral blood from monozygotic twin pairs concordant or discordant for inflammatory bowel disease was subjected to deep TCRalpha and TCRbeta repertoire profiling with unique molecular barcoding. Smoking habits were recorded for all twin pairs, with individuals classified as current, former or never smokers. The rearrangement joined TRBV5-5 to TRBJ2-1. The specimen sequenced was blood. The sequence was collected from a human donor with ulcerative colitis or Crohn's disease, or a healthy co-twin of an affected twin (not recorded which). The CDR3 region has the sequence CASSRFGDSYNEQFF. Extended through the reference TRBV5-5 and TRBJ2-1 proteins, this CDR3 yields the full variable domain: DAGVTQSPTHLIKTRGQQVTLRCSPISGHKSVSWYQQVLGQGPQFIFQYYEKEERGRGNFPDRFSARQFPNYSSELNVNALLLGDSALYLCASSRFGDSYNEQFFGPGTRLTVL.